This T cell receptor (beta chain) was sequenced during a study of T cells in Graves' hyperthyroidism and ophthalmopathy. General study points: The authors' 13 V-J model separated ophthalmopathy from stable hyperthyroidism.

Only a few counts were recorded for this clonotype. Its antigen is currently unknown. TCR beta CDR3 regions were amplified from RNA transcripts. HTBI primers were used for first-round RT-PCR of the TCR CDR3. TCRdb redid the calling of the multiplex PCR reads with MiXCR, one entry per CDR3 protein. In the table there are about 700,000 distinct CDR3 sequences, 40% to 55% of which are singletons. This CDR3 has 16 residues. CDR1 is SEHNR and CDR2 is FQNEAQ in the germline V gene (reference sequence). Losses at the gene ends were 3 bases for V and 1 base for J; bases not matched to a gene: 3. Sequenced: peripheral blood or thyroid tissue (not recorded which). The chain joins TRBV7-9 to TRBJ2-2; 9 bases are a match to TRBD2. The clonotype was recovered from an adult man with Graves' disease, either hyperthyroidism or ophthalmopathy (not recorded which). In DNA, the CDR3 is TGTGCCAGCAGCTTGCTAGCGGGGCTGAACACCGGGGAGCTGTTTTTT. Translation gives CASSLLAGLNTGELFF.